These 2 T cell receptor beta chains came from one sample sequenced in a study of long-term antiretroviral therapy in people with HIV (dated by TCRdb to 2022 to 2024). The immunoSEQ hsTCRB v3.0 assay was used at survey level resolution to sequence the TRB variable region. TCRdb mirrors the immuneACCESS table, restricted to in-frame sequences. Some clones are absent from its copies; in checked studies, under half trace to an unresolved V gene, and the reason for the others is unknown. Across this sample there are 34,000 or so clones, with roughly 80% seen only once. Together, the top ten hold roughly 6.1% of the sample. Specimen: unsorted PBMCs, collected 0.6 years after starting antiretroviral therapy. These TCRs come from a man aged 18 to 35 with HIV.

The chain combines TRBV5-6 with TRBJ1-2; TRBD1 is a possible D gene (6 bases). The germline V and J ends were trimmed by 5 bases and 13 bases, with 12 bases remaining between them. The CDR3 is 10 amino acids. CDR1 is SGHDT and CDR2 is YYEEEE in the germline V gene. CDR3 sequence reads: CASRNRVGTF. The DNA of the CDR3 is TGTGCCAGCAGAAACAGGGTTGGCACCTTC.

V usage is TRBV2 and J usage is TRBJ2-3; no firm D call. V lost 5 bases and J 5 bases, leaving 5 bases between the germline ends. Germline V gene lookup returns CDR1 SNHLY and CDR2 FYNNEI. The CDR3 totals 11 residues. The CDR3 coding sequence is TGTGCCAGCAGTAGGGAAGATACGCAGTATTTT. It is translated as CASSREDTQYF.